This T cell receptor (beta chain) appears in the sequencing data of a study of blood T cell repertoires in COVID-19. Study details: The United States, Italy and Spain provided the acute and convalescent COVID-19 samples. PBMCs, B-cell-depleted T cells, or T cells were the source of the cDNA or gDNA that made up the material.

Authors' methods: By means of reference gene primer amplification, nucleated cell counts were estimated. Sequencing used immunoSEQ multiplex PCR; TCRdb keeps in-frame clones, though not all of them. That table gives V, J and clone size, and the DNA gave D and trimming. The sample lists over 25,000 clones; 84% were seen once. V was pared by 5 bases and J by 15 bases, with 13 bases of the junction left unmatched. Germline V gives CDR1 SGHTA, CDR2 FQGTGA. The CDR3 covers 13 residues. The chain links TRBV7-3 to TRBJ2-1; 7 bases agree with TRBD1. The sequenced sample consisted of peripheral blood. The receptor comes from a man aged 65-85 years with active COVID-19. The CDR3 coding sequence is TGTGCCAGCAGCGTTGACACCCGCCAGGGGGTGTTCTTC. It yields the protein CASSVDTRQGVFF.